The subject of this entry is one T cell receptor (beta chain). This specimen belongs to a study of CD4 and CD8 cells across lung adenocarcinoma regions. The CDR3 spans 16 residues. Germline-derived CDR1 and CDR2 are MNHEY and SVGAGI. Trimming cost V 2 bases and J 0 bases, with 12 bases left between them. TCRdb used MiXCR to reprocess the PCR reads, holding one entry per CDR3 protein. The sample has roughly 10,000 distinct CDR3 sequences; approximately 53% are singletons. The patients had localized lung adenocarcinoma, a non-small cell subtype. This chain joins TRBV6-5 and TRBJ2-3; a possible D gene is TRBD2 (7 bases). The material sequenced was CD8+ T cells from the margin of a lung tumor. The TCR sequence derives from a female donor with lung adenocarcinoma. The CD4 and CD8 labels of this study may be unreliable. The CDR3 loop is CASSYGRGPSTDTQYF. The CDR3 DNA reads TGTGCCAGCAGTTACGGGCGGGGGCCTAGCACAGATACGCAGTATTTT.